This T cell receptor beta chain emerged from a study of CD8 T cells in ankylosing spondylitis. Study-level findings and limits: Seemingly characteristic of ankylosing spondylitis blood was a TCR beta motif consisting of about 8 highly homologous variants.

This clonotype was detected only a few times. As yet, its antigen is unknown. CDR1 is SGHRS, CDR2 YFSETQ, per germline. V lost 5 bases, J lost 3 bases, and 26 bases lay in between. The CDR3 is made up of 18 amino acids. TCRdb re-derived calls from the 5' RACE reads in MiXCR, one entry per CDR3 protein. The profile shows hundreds of thousands of distinct CDR3 sequences, 10% to 15% of them singletons. This sequence was found in a male donor with ankylosing spondylitis. The material sequenced was blood, either unsorted or a sorted T cell fraction (not recorded which). V and J are TRBV5-1 and TRBJ1-1, with D possibly TRBD1 on 6 matching bases. Written as DNA, the CDR3 is TGCGCCAGCAGACCCGATCCGGGACAAATTATCGGCCACACTGAAGCTTTCTTT. Residues: CASRPDPGQIIGHTEAFF.